The 20 T cell receptor beta chains below come from one sample, sequenced in a study of neoadjuvant nivolumab and ipilimumab in lung cancer (dated by TCRdb to 2018 to 2021). The sample's time point label, in plain terms: pretherapy, before neoadjuvant immune checkpoint inhibitors. The library was prepared using the immunoSEQ multiplex PCR assay. Entries here come from immuneACCESS through TCRdb and include only in-frame sequences with V and J called. Some clones fail to appear in such tables; in the studies checked, an unresolved V gene covers under half of the shortfall, and the cause of the remainder is unknown. Present in this sample are roughly 20,000 clones, 85% to 90% of which were seen just once. 2.1% of the sample rests with the top ten. The source was peripheral blood, collected before neoadjuvant nivolumab, alone or with ipilimumab. The receptor set was obtained from an adult with non-small cell lung cancer.

The chain links TRBV6-1 to TRBJ2-7; D perhaps matches TRBD1 (6 bases). V dropped 7 bases and J dropped 1 base, with 11 bases sitting between them. This CDR3 spans 13 amino acids. Germline loops: CDR1 MNHNS, CDR2 SASEGT. CDR3 in amino acids: CASTRDTSYEQYF. Here the CDR3 DNA reads TGTGCCAGCACCCGGGACACATCCTACGAGCAGTACTTC.

CDR3 sequence reads: CASSLEVAGGPSDTQYF. The DNA for the CDR3 is TGTGCCAGCAGCTTAGAAGTAGCGGGAGGGCCGTCAGATACGCAGTATTTT. The chain carries TRBV11-2 and TRBJ2-3; the match to TRBD2 covers 11 bases. Germline loops: CDR1 SGHAT, CDR2 FQNNGV. The CDR3 spans 17 residues. With V trimmed by 0 bases and J by 4 bases, 6 bases remained unmatched.

With regard to this clone: The junction does not match germline at one end; this may be a read error. The V and J genes are TRBV7-6 and TRBJ2-7; D remains ambiguous. The CDR3 runs 13 residues. Germline assignment: CDR1 SGHVS and CDR2 FNYEAQ. This CDR3 is CASKPTLSSEQYF. The CDR3 coding sequence is TGTGCCAGCAAGCCCACTCTCTCCTCCGAGCAGTACTTC.

The chain links TRBV5-1 to TRBJ1-3, with TRBD1 identical over 9 bases. Germline V CDR1 and CDR2: SGHRS, YFSETQ. Germline trimming cut 4 bases from V and 8 bases from J; bases unmatched to any gene: 4. The CDR3 length is 13 residues. CDR3: CASSTDRGDTIYF. DNA for the CDR3: TGCGCCAGCAGCACGGACAGGGGTGACACCATATATTTT.

V is TRBV29-1 and J is TRBJ2-3, with 10 bases that match TRBD2. The CDR3 sequence is 14 residues long. Trimming at V came to 5 bases and at J to 5 bases, leaving 7 bases not matched to a gene. Per the germline V gene, CDR1 is SQVTM and CDR2 is ANQGSEA. The CDR3 loop is CSVRMSGRGDTQYF. CDR3 nucleotides: TGCAGCGTTAGGATGAGCGGGAGGGGAGATACGCAGTATTTT.

The chain links TRBV6-4 to TRBJ1-5, with 10 bases lining up with TRBD1. From germline, CDR1 is MRHNA and CDR2 SNTAGT. This CDR3 has 17 amino acids. Germline trimming cut 6 bases from V and 3 bases from J; bases unmatched to any gene: 11. The CDR3 region is CASREPRDRGSNQPQHF. Written as DNA, the CDR3 is TGTGCCAGCAGAGAACCCAGGGACAGGGGTTCCAATCAGCCCCAGCATTTT.

The chain links TRBV5-1 to TRBJ2-1; 15 positions match TRBD2. The germline CDR1 and CDR2 sequences are SGHRS and YFSETQ. The CDR3 loop spans 16 amino acids. The J segment lost 7 bases and the V segment lost 3 bases, leaving 5 bases of the junction unmatched. The chain's CDR3 is CASSWGLAGGENEQFF. As DNA, the CDR3 is TGCGCCAGCAGCTGGGGACTAGCGGGAGGAGAGAATGAGCAGTTCTTC. Combining the CDR3 with reference TRBV5-1 and TRBJ2-1 gives the whole variable domain KAGVTQTPRYLIKTRGQQVTLSCSPISGHRSVSWYQQTPGQGLQFLFEYFSETQRNKGNFPGRFSGRQFSNSRSEMNVSTLELGDSALYLCASSWGLAGGENEQFFGPGTRLTVL.

The chain couples TRBV18 to TRBJ2-2, with a possible D match to TRBD2 (6 bases). With 5 bases removed from V and 3 bases from J, the gap between germline ends came to 13 bases. The CDR3 loop spans 15 amino acids. The germline V gene has CDR1 KGHSH and CDR2 LQKENI. The CDR3 sequence: CASSAGYQDTGELFF. CDR3 nucleotides: TGTGCCAGCTCAGCGGGGTACCAGGACACCGGGGAGCTGTTTTTT.

V gene TRBV7-3 combines with J gene TRBJ2-3; TRBD2 matches at 13 bases. The V gene's germline CDR1 is SGHTA and CDR2 FQGTGA. The CDR3 covers 16 residues. V shed 5 bases, J shed 4 bases, and the junction held 6 bases outside the gene matches. This CDR3 reads CASSPGLAGVADTQYF. The CDR3 DNA reads TGTGCCAGCAGCCCCGGACTAGCGGGAGTCGCAGATACGCAGTATTTT. Full variable domain (missing parts from reference TRBV7-3 and TRBJ2-3): GAGVSQTPSNKVTEKGKYVELRCDPISGHTALYWYRQSLGQGPEFLIYFQGTGAADDSGLPNDRFFAVRPEGSVSTLKIQRTERGDSAVYLCASSPGLAGVADTQYFGPGTRLTVL.

The table lists this clone with a few counts. The chain carries TRBV5-4 and TRBJ2-3; D not certain. The CDR3 runs to 13 residues. With 9 bases removed from V and 1 base from J, the gap between germline ends came to 12 bases. In germline, CDR1 is SGHNT, CDR2 YYREEE (reference sequence). Here the CDR3 reads CATLPGGTDTQYF. The CDR3 DNA sequence: TGTGCCACCCTCCCTGGCGGCACAGATACGCAGTATTTT.

J is TRBJ1-2 and V is TRBV14; a weak D match, TRBD1 (5 bases). Germline V gene lookup returns CDR1 SGHDN and CDR2 FVKESK. CDR3 length equals 13 residues. Trimming removed 4 bases at V and 4 bases at J, with 10 bases between. The CDR3 reads CASSPTDLYGYTF. DNA for the CDR3: TGTGCCAGCAGCCCGACAGACCTCTATGGCTACACCTTC. Using reference TRBV14 and TRBJ1-2 for the parts outside the CDR3, the full variable domain is EAGVTQFPSHSVIEKGQTVTLRCDPISGHDNLYWYRRVMGKEIKFLLHFVKESKQDESGMPNNRFLAERTGGTYSTLKVQPAELEDSGVYFCASSPTDLYGYTFGSGTRLTVV.

The V and J genes are TRBV27 and TRBJ2-7, with 10 bases aligning to TRBD1. V lost 0 bases and J lost 3; bases outside the gene matches: 2. CDR3 length equals 15 residues. The germline CDR1 and CDR2 sequences are MNHEY and SMNVEV (reference sequence). The CDR3: CASSLSGQGFYEQYF. Written as DNA, the CDR3 is TGTGCCAGCAGTTTATCGGGACAGGGGTTCTACGAGCAGTACTTC.

CDR3 residues: CSVIWTSGSSGANVLTF. Written as DNA, the CDR3 is TGCAGCGTCATCTGGACTAGCGGAAGCTCTGGGGCCAACGTCCTGACTTTC. This chain connects TRBV29-1 to TRBJ2-6, with 10 nucleotides matching TRBD2. This CDR3 comprises 17 residues. In germline, CDR1 is SQVTM, CDR2 ANQGSEA. After removal of 6 bases from V and 0 bases from J, the junction contained 8 bases not matched to a gene.

This sequence joins TRBV5-1 and TRBJ1-1; the D gene is possibly TRBD1 (5 bases). Trimming took 0 bases from V and 7 from J, leaving 13 bases between them. Germline loops: CDR1 SGHRS, CDR2 YFSETQ. This CDR3 comprises 14 residues. As DNA, the CDR3 is TGCGCCAGCAGCTTGGTTTGGGGCGTAGATGAAGCTTTCTTT. It codes for CASSLVWGVDEAFF.

This clone was recorded once. J is TRBJ2-1 and V is TRBV7-3; 8 nucleotides align to TRBD2. This CDR3 has 18 amino acids. The V and J ends lost 5 bases and 0 bases, in that order; junction bases with no gene match: 12. CDR1 is SGHTA and CDR2 is FQGTGA in the germline V gene. The CDR3 nucleotides read TGTGCCAGCAGCCGGACCGCGAATCTAGCGGGCTCCTACAATGAGCAGTTCTTC. Protein: CASSRTANLAGSYNEQFF.

The V and J genes are TRBV9 and TRBJ2-2, with unresolved D. CDR3 size: 14 residues. The germline gives CDR1 SGDLS, CDR2 YYNGEE. V shed 0 bases and J shed 4 bases, with 7 bases lying between them. Written as DNA, the CDR3 is TGTGCCAGCAGCGTAGTCCTCACCACCGGGGAGCTGTTTTTT. It encodes CASSVVLTTGELFF.

The V call is TRBV6-5, the J call TRBJ2-7; D unclear. V gave up 0 bases and J gave up 4 bases, with 4 bases separating them. Germline V gene lookup returns CDR1 MNHEY and CDR2 SVGAGI. The CDR3 is made up of 12 amino acids. This chain's CDR3 is CASSYSPYEQYF. The CDR3 coding sequence is TGTGCCAGCAGTTACTCCCCGTACGAGCAGTACTTC.

The chain recombines TRBV11-3 with TRBJ2-1, with 9 bases lining up with TRBD1. J was trimmed by 9 bases and V by 5 bases; bases with no gene match: 11. CDR3 length: 15 amino acids. Germline V lookup: CDR1 SGHNT, CDR2 YENEEA. The CDR3 coding sequence is TGTGCCAGCAGCGATTCCGACAGGGGGTTTGTTGAGCAGTTCTTC. Amino acid sequence: CASSDSDRGFVEQFF.

A few counts support this clone. The rearrangement links TRBV6-1 to TRBJ1-2, with D hard to call. Per germline, CDR1 MNHNS and CDR2 SASEGT. The CDR3 has 13 amino acids. The V gene lost 0 bases and the J gene lost 8 bases, with 10 bases spanning the gap. CDR3: CASSEAGVRGYTF. CDR3 bases: TGTGCCAGCAGTGAAGCCGGGGTCCGCGGCTACACCTTC.

The chain carries TRBV7-9 and TRBJ1-2; 9 nucleotides line up with TRBD1. Germline-derived CDR1 and CDR2 are SEHNR and FQNEAQ (reference sequence). The ends lost 5 bases at V and 3 bases at J; junction bases unmatched: 4. CDR3 length: 14 amino acids. CDR3 in amino acids: CASSKGQGDYGYTF. CDR3 DNA sequence: TGTGCCAGCAGCAAGGGACAGGGTGACTATGGCTACACCTTC.